Presented here are 8 T cell receptor beta chains from one specimen sequenced in a study of graft-versus-host responses after intestinal transplantation (dated by TCRdb to about 2021). Libraries were made using the immunoSEQ multiplex PCR assay. TCRdb mirrors the immuneACCESS table, restricted to in-frame sequences. Some clones are absent from its copies; in checked studies, under half trace to an unresolved V gene, and the reason for the others is unknown. The sample table lists tens of thousands of clones, just under 45% of them with a count of one. Approximately 1.3% of the sample rests with the top ten. What this sample's time point label stands for: cells obtained before transplantation from donor or recipient. Mixed lymphocyte reactions plated 200,000 CFSE-labeled pre-transplant responders with 200,000 irradiated violet-dye-labeled stimulators and were cultured for six to seven days. The starting material was alloreactive CD8+ T cells from a mixed lymphocyte reaction culture, obtained before transplantation. The sample's cell subset or site label is to be understood as: CFSE-low proliferating T cells sorted from roughly six-day pre-transplant mixed lymphocyte reaction (GvH or HvG direction). The receptors stem from a human patient who was an organ donor for intestinal transplantation.

The chain employs TRBV6-6 and TRBJ1-2; TRBD1 aligns across 10 bases. The CDR3 runs to 14 residues. From germline, CDR1 is MNHNY and CDR2 SVGAGI (reference sequence). V lost 4 bases, J lost 4 bases, and 3 bases stayed unmatched. The CDR3 coding sequence is TGTGCCAGCAGTTCGACAGGGGGCGGCTATGGCTACACCTTC. Its translation is CASSSTGGGYGYTF.

The rearrangement links TRBV29-1 to TRBJ1-1; D unresolved. The CDR3 loop spans 11 amino acids. Germline V CDR1 and CDR2: SQVTM, ANQGSEA. Trimming took off 7 bases at V and 3 bases at J, with 9 bases between the two ends. The CDR3 coding sequence is TGCAGCGCCTCGCCCGACACTGAAGCTTTCTTT. This encodes CSASPDTEAFF.

Here the CDR3 reads CASSPPSSGRALSDTQYF. DNA of the CDR3: TGTGCCAGCAGCCCTCCGAGTAGCGGGAGGGCCTTATCAGATACGCAGTATTTT. This chain links TRBV7-2 with TRBJ2-3; 11 positions agree with TRBD2. Germline-derived CDR1 and CDR2 are SGHTA and FQGNSA. CDR3 length: 18 amino acids. The ends lost 5 bases at V and 4 bases at J; junction bases unmatched: 14.

With regard to this clone: The junction differs from germline at one of its ends, possibly a read error. The chain recombines TRBV5-3 with TRBJ2-7, with D tentatively TRBD2 (5 bases). Being an ORF, TRBV5-3 has a function that is uncertain. The CDR3 runs to 15 residues. CDR3 in DNA: TGTGCCAGCAGCTTGGGAGTAGGAGGCCACTACGAGCAGTACTTC. This translates into CASSLGVGGHYEQYF.

The rearrangement uses TRBV30 and TRBJ2-2, with D uncertain. The CDR3 totals 12 residues. Germline CDR1 reads GTSNPN; CDR2 reads SVGIG (reference sequence). V was pared by 3 bases and J by 5 bases, with 7 bases between. For the CDR3, the DNA is TGTGCCTGGAGGCCTCCAACCGGGGAGCTGTTTTTT. Its protein is CAWRPPTGELFF.

The V call is TRBV15, the J call TRBJ2-7, with D possibly TRBD2 on 5 matching bases. The CDR3 has 15 residues. Germline assignment: CDR1 LNHNV and CDR2 YYDKDF (reference sequence). The V end was cut by 5 bases, the J end by 2 bases, with 16 bases between. The CDR3 protein is CATSWAGGVTYEQYF. The CDR3 DNA is TGTGCCACCAGCTGGGCGGGCGGCGTTACCTACGAGCAGTACTTC.

The chain links TRBV6-5 to TRBJ2-7; D gene unclear. Germline CDR1 reads MNHEY; CDR2 reads SVGAGI. This CDR3 comprises 11 residues. V was cut by 6 bases and J by 6 bases, with 9 bases left in between. CDR3: CASSLGREQYF. CDR3 coding DNA: TGTGCCAGCAGCCTAGGGCGCGAGCAGTACTTC.

By its share, this clone is medium-sized. CDR3 nucleotides: TGTGCCAGCAGCCCGAGGACAGGGCGTCGTGATGAGCAGTTCTTC. This codes for CASSPRTGRRDEQFF. This sequence joins TRBV7-9 and TRBJ2-1, with 8 bases fitting TRBD1. CDR1 is SEHNR, CDR2 FQNEAQ, per germline (reference sequence). Germline trimming cut 5 bases from V and 8 bases from J; bases unmatched to any gene: 11. The CDR3 is 15 residues long.